Sequencing of this TCR beta chain was carried out in a study of T cells in Graves' hyperthyroidism and ophthalmopathy. TCR beta CDR3 region amplification was performed from RNA transcripts. Primed by the HTBI set, a first-round RT-PCR was run on the TCR CDR3. MiXCR was run by TCRdb on the multiplex PCR reads, yielding one entry per CDR3 protein. The table has some 580,000 distinct CDR3 sequences, 16% seen once. At least 3 on the Clinical Activity Score was recorded for ophthalmopathy patients, who also had NOSPECS grade at least 4 and duration under 3 months. The PBMCs were sourced from fresh peripheral blood (about 9.7 ml). Germline V gene sequence: CDR1 DFQATT, CDR2 SNEGSKA (reference sequence). The CDR3 totals 12 residues. V was trimmed by 0 bases and J by 5 bases, leaving 6 bases between them. This clonotype came up a few times.

V usage is TRBV20-1 and J usage is TRBJ2-3; D is undetermined. The clonotype comes from a middle-aged woman with Graves' ophthalmopathy. Specimen: blood. The chain's CDR3 is CSARDARDTQYF. The CDR3 DNA follows: TGCAGTGCTAGAGACGCCCGAGATACGCAGTATTTT.